This TCR beta chain stems from a study of blood T cell repertoires in COVID-19 (dated by TCRdb to the early 2020s). In terms of the full investigation: Collaborator samples came from the United States, Italy and Spain and covered acute and convalescent phases of COVID-19. The prospective study material was composed of cDNA or gDNA derived from T cells, B-cell-depleted T cells, or PBMCs. The dataset comprised deeply sampled blood TCRbeta repertoires from subjects exposed to, actively infected with, or recovered from COVID-19. The repertoires were released in a freely available public database intended as a resource for research on the immune response to SARS-CoV-2. Samples were obtained from the ongoing ImmuneRACE study (first 160 participants) and from some 1,200 subjects provided by 6 global collaborators. A de-identified subject ID, COVID-19 status, age in years and sex were almost always included in the sample metadata. Where available, HLA class I and class II types were obtained from metadata supplied by the sample provider rather than from assay-based typing. The study at large found these results: Clinical and demographic metadata were provided uncurated, with the amount varying by source and participant.

The collaborating institutions used their own protocols to collect whole blood in K2EDTA tubes. Collaborator samples were shipped for TCRbeta analysis as frozen whole blood, isolated PBMCs, or DNA extracted from either sample type. Reading from cysteine to phenylalanine, the CDR3 counts 13 amino acids. The DNA shown is the 39-base CDR3, in frame from base 1. V lost 6 bases and J lost 5 bases; the stretch between them is 13 bases long. CDR1 MNHEY and CDR2 SMNVEV are derived from the germline V gene (reference sequence). To note about this clone: The clone's antigen remains unknown. No clone much larger than this one lies a single base away; base qualities are absent.

TCRbeta CDR3 regions were amplified from genomic DNA using the immunoSEQ Assay, a bias-controlled multiplex PCR. The paper's processing steps were these. The number of nucleated cells in each sample was estimated from the amplification of reference gene primers within the assay. To quantify the absolute abundance of each unique TCRbeta CDR3 rearrangement, sequence reads were collapsed and filtered. Productive Simpson clonality was computed per sample as the square root of Simpson's diversity index over productive rearrangements. TCRdb carries this immuneACCESS record with in-frame sequences only. Its versions omit some clonotypes, under half of them owing to an unresolved V gene in the studies checked, with the rest unexplained. The V and J calls and clone size come from that table; D and trimming were worked out from the DNA. For this sample the table gives more than 200,000 clones, of which 80% to 90% were detected only once. Clones ranked in the top ten supply about 2.1% of the sample.

The material sequenced was peripheral blood. The chain is made from TRBV27 and TRBJ2-5; the D gene is perhaps TRBD1, on 6 matching bases. This receptor was taken from a man aged 30 to 45 with active or convalescent COVID-19. The DNA sequence follows: TGTGCCAGCAGAACCCAGGGGACGGAGACCCAGTACTTC. This codes for CASRTQGTETQYF.